This record covers a single T cell receptor (beta chain). Its antigen is unidentified. Trimming pared 7 bases from V and 5 bases from J, leaving 14 bases between. The CDR3 is 13 amino acids. Germline CDR1 is MNHNS and CDR2 is SASEGT. This sample was taken from a study of beta chain features in type 1 diabetes. Study results and limitations: Moderate yet significant TCRB CDR3 shortening was seen in Type 1 diabetes patients in all four CD4+ subsets.

Expressed TCRB transcripts were sequenced because the isolated RNA had all been reverse transcribed beforehand. The assay was immunoSEQ multiplex PCR, and TCRdb's table has in-frame clones only and misses some. The sample includes 130,000 to 150,000 clones, about 13% of them seen just once. This clonotype originated in a man in his late teens or twenties with type 1 diabetes. The chain employs TRBV6-1 and TRBJ2-5, with D perhaps being TRBD1 or TRBD2 (6 bases each). Material for sequencing was central memory CD4+ T cells from blood. CDR3 protein: CASIEGGRETQYF. CDR3 sequence (DNA): TGTGCCAGCATCGAGGGGGGTCGGGAGACCCAGTACTTC.